The TCR beta chain under discussion was sequenced for a study of T cells in Graves' hyperthyroidism and ophthalmopathy. Active moderate-to-severe ophthalmopathy, Clinical Activity Score at least 3, NOSPECS at least 4, under 3 months' duration. Fresh peripheral blood, approximately 9.1 ml, was the source of the PBMCs. The germline V gene encodes CDR1 KGHDR and CDR2 SFDVKD. The ends were cut back, 1 base at V and 6 bases at J, with 2 bases in the middle. The CDR3 is 12 amino acids. There are a few counts of this clonotype. Amplification targeted TCR beta CDR3 regions from RNA transcripts. The HTBI set primed first-round TCR CDR3 RT-PCR. MiXCR, applied by TCRdb to the multiplex PCR reads, yields one record per CDR3 protein. The data show 310,000 or so distinct CDR3 sequences, about a sixth seen once.

Sequences were obtained from blood. The receptor was isolated from a woman aged 55-70 years with Graves' ophthalmopathy. The chain carries TRBV24-1 and TRBJ2-2; D unclear. CDR3 coding DNA: TGTGCCACCAGTGATTTCCCCGGGGAGCTGTTTTTT. This translates into CATSDFPGELFF.